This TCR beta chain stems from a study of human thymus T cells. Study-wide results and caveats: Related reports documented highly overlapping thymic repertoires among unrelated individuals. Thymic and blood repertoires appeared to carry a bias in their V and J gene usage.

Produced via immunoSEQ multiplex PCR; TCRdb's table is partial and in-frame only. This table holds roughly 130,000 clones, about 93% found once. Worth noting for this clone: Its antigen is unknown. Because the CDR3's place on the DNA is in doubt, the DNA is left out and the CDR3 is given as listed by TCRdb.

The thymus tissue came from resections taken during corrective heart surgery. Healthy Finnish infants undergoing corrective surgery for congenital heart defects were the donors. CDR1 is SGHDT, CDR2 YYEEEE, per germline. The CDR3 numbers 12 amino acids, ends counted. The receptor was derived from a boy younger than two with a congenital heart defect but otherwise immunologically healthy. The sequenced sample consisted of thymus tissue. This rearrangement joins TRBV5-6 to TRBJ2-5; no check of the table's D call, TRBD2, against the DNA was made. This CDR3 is CASSFGPGSQYF.